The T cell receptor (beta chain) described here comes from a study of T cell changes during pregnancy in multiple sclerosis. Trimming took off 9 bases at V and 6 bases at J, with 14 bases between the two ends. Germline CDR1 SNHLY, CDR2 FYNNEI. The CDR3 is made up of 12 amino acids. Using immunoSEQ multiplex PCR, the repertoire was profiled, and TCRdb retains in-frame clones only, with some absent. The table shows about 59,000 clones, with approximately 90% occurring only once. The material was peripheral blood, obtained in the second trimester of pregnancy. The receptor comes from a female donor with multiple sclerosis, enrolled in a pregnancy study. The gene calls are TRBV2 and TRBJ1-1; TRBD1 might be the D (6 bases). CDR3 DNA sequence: TGTGCCAGGACTACAGGGACGGCTGAAGCTTTCTTT. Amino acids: CARTTGTAEAFF.